This record covers a single T cell receptor beta chain. Its antigen remains unidentified. Deep-level settings were used for running the assay. Some clones are missing from TCRdb's copy, which holds only in-frame ones; the method was immunoSEQ multiplex PCR. The sample lists 850,000 to 1,200,000 clones; roughly 80% were seen once. The data stem from a study of shared clonotypes between healthy human individuals. At the level of the study: Donors had three CD4 naive, three CD4 memory, two CD8 naive and one CD8 memory plate apiece. Study-wide findings and caveats: Rarefaction revealed incomplete sorted-subset sequencing despite large depth.

Naive CD4+ cells were CD45RA-selected; the remaining cells were memory. V was clipped by 6 bases and J by 5 bases; unmatched bases: 11. The germline gives CDR1 MNHEY, CDR2 SMNVEV (reference sequence). This CDR3 comprises 15 residues. This receptor was identified in a man between 18 and 35 years old in good health. The material sequenced was memory CD4+ T cells sorted from blood. The subset: CD45RA-negative fraction. V and J are TRBV27 and TRBJ1-1; 8 bases map to TRBD1. The CDR3 region has the DNA TGTGCCAGCAGCCCCGGGACAGGAAGGGGTACTGAAGCTTTCTTT. Its translation: CASSPGTGRGTEAFF.